The 23 T cell receptor beta chains below come from one sample, sequenced in a study of blood T cell repertoires in COVID-19 (dated by TCRdb to the early 2020s). Library preparation employed the immunoSEQ multiplex PCR assay. TCRdb took this table from immuneACCESS and kept in-frame rearrangements with V and J called. Such tables lack part of the clones; where checked against another copy, unresolved V genes explain under half of the gap, and the rest is unexplained. The sample table contains 200,000 to 250,000 clones; only one count was recorded for over 70% of them. 7.2% of the sample rests with the top ten. Sequencing was done on a sample of peripheral blood. Receptors were obtained from an older woman with acute or convalescent COVID-19.

The chain carries TRBV19 and TRBJ1-1; D gene unclear. V lost 8 bases to trimming and J lost 0 bases, with 16 bases between them. Germline CDR1 LNHDA, CDR2 SQIVND (reference sequence). This CDR3 has 15 residues. In DNA form, the CDR3 reads TGTGCCAGTCCTCCCTCGTACTCCATGAACACTGAAGCTTTCTTT. Encoded protein: CASPPSYSMNTEAFF.

V gene TRBV2 combines with J gene TRBJ2-1; D is possibly TRBD1 (5 bases). The CDR3 length is 14 residues. Trimming removed 3 bases at V and 9 bases at J, with 15 bases between. Germline V gives CDR1 SNHLY, CDR2 FYNNEI. CDR3 in DNA: TGTGCCAGCAGTGATTCTTTCAGGGCCCTTGAGCAGTTCTTC. This encodes CASSDSFRALEQFF. Variable domain in full (rest from reference TRBV2 and TRBJ2-1): EPEVTQTPSHQVTQMGQEVILRCVPISNHLYFYWYRQILGQKVEFLVSFYNNEISEKSEIFDDQFSVERPDGSNFTLKIRSTKLEDSAMYFCASSDSFRALEQFFGPGTRLTVL.

A word on this clone: Other DNA sequences within the sample encode an identical CDR3. This chain connects TRBV7-2 to TRBJ2-5, with 8 nucleotides matching TRBD1. The V and J ends lost 4 bases and 5 bases, in that order; junction bases with no gene match: 3. This CDR3 is 13 amino acids long. Germline values: CDR1 SGHTA, CDR2 FQGNSA. The CDR3 DNA reads as TGTGCCAGCAGCTCAGGGGGCAGGGAGACCCAGTACTTC. Encoded protein: CASSSGGRETQYF.

The V and J genes are TRBV11-2 and TRBJ2-2, with TRBD1 matching 7 bases. CDR3 size: 17 residues. In germline, CDR1 is SGHAT, CDR2 FQNNGV. V was clipped by 3 bases and J by 2 bases; unmatched bases: 9. CDR3 loop: CASSFIRGGLNTGELFF. The CDR3 DNA follows: TGTGCCAGCAGCTTTATTCGAGGGGGCCTCAACACCGGGGAGCTGTTTTTT.

The gene calls are TRBV6-1 and TRBJ2-3; 7 bases align to TRBD1. The CDR3 is made up of 17 amino acids. Germline CDR1 is MNHNS and CDR2 is SASEGT. V was pared by 6 bases and J by 2 bases, with 14 bases of the junction left unmatched. CDR3 DNA sequence: TGTGCCAGCAGGGAAAACCTAGGACAGGCGTTCACAGATACGCAGTATTTT. Protein product: CASRENLGQAFTDTQYF.

The rearrangement uses TRBV10-1 and TRBJ2-5; D unclear. The CDR3 covers 10 residues. Per the germline V gene, CDR1 is WNHNN and CDR2 is SYGVQD (reference sequence). V lost 8 bases, J lost 7 bases, and 8 bases lay in between. This chain's CDR3 is CASPNTTQYF. CDR3 nucleotides: TGCGCCAGCCCTAATACGACCCAGTACTTC.

V gene TRBV27 combines with J gene TRBJ2-1, with D unresolved. Germline CDR1 reads MNHEY; CDR2 reads SMNVEV (reference sequence). V was pared by 1 base and J by 8 bases, with 9 bases between. This CDR3 region has 13 residues. The CDR3 coding sequence is TGTGCCAGCAGTTTATGGGCTTGGGATGAGCAGTTCTTC. It yields the protein CASSLWAWDEQFF.

J is TRBJ2-3 and V is TRBV6-4, with a weak D call TRBD2 (7 bases). CDR3 length: 16 residues. CDR1 is MRHNA and CDR2 is SNTAGT in the germline V gene. With 0 bases removed from V and 2 bases from J, the gap between germline ends came to 12 bases. CDR3 region: CASSDSRGRNTDTQYF. The CDR3 DNA follows: TGTGCCAGCAGTGACTCGCGGGGGCGAAACACAGATACGCAGTATTTT.

This clone was detected only a few times. This rearrangement joins TRBV5-1 to TRBJ2-7; possibly TRBD1 for D (5 bases). CDR3 size: 11 residues. CDR1 is SGHRS, CDR2 YFSETQ, per germline. Trimming pared 2 bases from V and 7 bases from J, leaving 7 bases between. The CDR3 loop is CASSLKGEQYF. Written as DNA, the CDR3 is TGCGCCAGCAGCTTAAAGGGGGAGCAGTACTTC.

This rearrangement joins TRBV4-1 to TRBJ2-3; 9 positions match TRBD2. Per the germline V gene, CDR1 is MGHRA and CDR2 is YSYEKL. The CDR3 is 20 amino acids. With 2 bases clipped from V and 1 base from J, the junction kept 16 bases outside the gene matches. CDR3 amino acids: CASSQSPGLAYVLGTDTQYF. DNA for the CDR3: TGCGCCAGCAGCCAATCCCCGGGACTAGCATACGTGCTGGGCACAGATACGCAGTATTTT.

V gene TRBV18 combines with J gene TRBJ1-6; D is undetermined. Trimming stripped 3 bases from V and 10 bases from J, with 7 bases between. CDR3 length equals 12 residues. Germline CDR1 reads KGHSH; CDR2 reads LQKENI. The DNA for the CDR3 is TGTGCCAGCTCACCCGGGGAATCACCCCTCCACTTT. Residues: CASSPGESPLHF.

This clone has at least ten counts. The chain carries TRBV6-5 and TRBJ1-1, with D possibly being TRBD1 (6 bases). The CDR3 covers 14 residues. The germline CDR1 and CDR2 sequences are MNHEY and SVGAGI. V was clipped by 10 bases and J by 2 bases, with 17 bases between them. CDR3 protein: CATGTLGSNTEAFF. As DNA, the CDR3 is TGTGCCACCGGGACATTAGGTTCCAACACTGAAGCTTTCTTT.

This chain connects TRBV4-2 to TRBJ2-5; 10 positions agree with TRBD2. This CDR3 spans 15 amino acids. Germline V gene lookup returns CDR1 LGHNA and CDR2 YNFKEQ. J lost 5 bases, V lost 4 bases, and 7 bases had no gene match. The CDR3 DNA is TGTGCCAGCAGCCGAAGCGGGGGGGCCGAGGAGACCCAGTACTTC. Its translation: CASSRSGGAEETQYF.

CDR3 in amino acids: CASSTGTDKETQYF. CDR3 DNA: TGTGCCAGCAGTACCGGGACAGATAAAGAGACCCAGTACTTC. This chain connects TRBV6-5 to TRBJ2-5, with TRBD1 identical over 7 bases. Germline V lookup: CDR1 MNHEY, CDR2 SVGAGI. The CDR3 runs to 14 residues. V was pared by 5 bases and J by 3 bases, with 6 bases of the junction left unmatched.

The CDR3 protein is CASSMLEAGELFF. The DNA of the CDR3 is TGTGCCAGTAGTATGTTAGAGGCCGGGGAGCTGTTTTTT. This chain links TRBV19 with TRBJ2-2; D ambiguous. Trimming took off 3 bases at V and 6 bases at J, with 8 bases between the two ends. The CDR3 has 13 amino acids. CDR1 LNHDA and CDR2 SQIVND come from the germline V gene (reference sequence).

V is TRBV11-3 and J is TRBJ2-3, with no clear D. The CDR3 is 13 amino acids. In germline, CDR1 is SGHNT, CDR2 YENEEA. Trimming removed 2 bases from V and 5 bases from J, with 8 bases in between. The CDR3 is CASSLTVRDTQYF. The CDR3 nucleotides are TGTGCCAGCAGCTTAACAGTTAGAGATACGCAGTATTTT.

The genes are TRBV9 and TRBJ2-1; 10 nucleotides match TRBD1. Germline trimming cut 6 bases from V and 9 bases from J; bases unmatched to any gene: 9. The germline gives CDR1 SGDLS, CDR2 YYNGEE. This CDR3 is built from 14 residues. CDR3 residues: CASTDRGYDGEQFF. The CDR3 DNA follows: TGTGCCAGCACGGACAGGGGGTACGATGGTGAGCAGTTCTTC.

This clone was picked up one time. The genes are TRBV6-1 and TRBJ1-1; a weak D match, TRBD1 (5 bases). V was cut by 1 base and J by 1 base, with 16 bases left in between. This CDR3 contains 17 residues. Germline loops: CDR1 MNHNS, CDR2 SASEGT. The CDR3 loop is CASSEEGYLQGNTEAFF. In DNA, the CDR3 is TGTGCCAGCAGTGAAGAAGGTTATTTGCAGGGGAACACTGAAGCTTTCTTT.

This clone was detected many times. The chain links TRBV9 to TRBJ1-1; TRBD1 might be the D (5 bases). V lost 0 bases and J 3 bases, leaving 15 bases between the germline ends. The CDR3 sequence is 16 residues long. Germline assignment: CDR1 SGDLS and CDR2 YYNGEE. Here the CDR3 reads CASSVAGGREHTEAFF. Written as DNA, the CDR3 is TGTGCCAGCAGCGTAGCGGGGGGACGCGAGCACACTGAAGCTTTCTTT.

A single count supports this clone. The chain has TRBV5-6 and TRBJ1-2; possibly TRBD1 for D (6 bases). V lost 2 bases and J lost 4, with 12 bases in between. The CDR3 totals 14 residues. CDR1 is SGHDT and CDR2 is YYEEEE in the germline V gene. In DNA form, the CDR3 reads TGTGCCAGCAGCTTCAGTTCAGGGGTCTATGGCTACACCTTC. Encoded protein: CASSFSSGVYGYTF.

This chain links TRBV2 with TRBJ2-3; weak D call: TRBD1 (5 bases). Germline CDR1 reads SNHLY; CDR2 reads FYNNEI. Trimming shortened V by 6 bases and J by 3 bases, and 16 bases separated the two germline ends. The CDR3 has 15 residues. The CDR3 protein is CASSATGSETDTQYF. The CDR3, as DNA: TGTGCCAGCAGCGCTACAGGTTCCGAGACAGATACGCAGTATTTT.

The CDR3 region has the DNA TGTGCCAGCAGGAAACCCAGCTCCTACAATGAGCAGTTCTTC. Amino acid sequence: CASRKPSSYNEQFF. The J gene is TRBJ2-1, the V gene TRBV11-2; unclear D gene. The germline V gene encodes CDR1 SGHAT and CDR2 FQNNGV. The CDR3 runs 14 residues. Between the trimmed V and J ends, which lost 6 bases and 0 bases, there was a span of 9 bases.

The rearrangement uses TRBV10-2 and TRBJ2-1; D remains ambiguous. This CDR3 has 18 residues. V lost 2 bases to trimming and J lost 8 bases, with 25 bases between them. Germline loops: CDR1 WSHSY, CDR2 SAAADI. This CDR3 is CASSELEALEKTRDEQFF. In DNA, the CDR3 is TGCGCCAGCAGTGAGCTAGAGGCACTGGAAAAAACGCGCGATGAGCAGTTCTTC.